The TCR beta chain under discussion was sequenced for a study of response to subunit inactivated influenza vaccine. The V gene lost 5 bases and the J gene lost 7 bases, with 20 bases spanning the gap. The CDR3 covers 14 residues. Per germline, CDR1 DFQATT and CDR2 SNEGSKA (reference sequence). Details on this clonotype: The antigen is undetermined.

Findings of the study overall: The authors put forward the suggestion that each seasonal influenza vaccination may bring in only a limited number of new T cells.

TCRdb re-derived calls from the RT-PCR reads in MiXCR, one entry per CDR3 protein. The sample holds 650,000 to 800,000 distinct CDR3 sequences, roughly 20% seen once. The rearrangement links TRBV20-1 to TRBJ2-5; unclear D gene. The clonotype comes from a man aged 50-59 years who received an inactivated influenza vaccine. The sequencing used PBMCs from blood, collected approximately 5 days after vaccination. The CDR3 is CSALPLRSVGTQYF. DNA for the CDR3: TGCAGTGCTCTCCCGCTACGTTCGGTCGGGACCCAGTACTTC.